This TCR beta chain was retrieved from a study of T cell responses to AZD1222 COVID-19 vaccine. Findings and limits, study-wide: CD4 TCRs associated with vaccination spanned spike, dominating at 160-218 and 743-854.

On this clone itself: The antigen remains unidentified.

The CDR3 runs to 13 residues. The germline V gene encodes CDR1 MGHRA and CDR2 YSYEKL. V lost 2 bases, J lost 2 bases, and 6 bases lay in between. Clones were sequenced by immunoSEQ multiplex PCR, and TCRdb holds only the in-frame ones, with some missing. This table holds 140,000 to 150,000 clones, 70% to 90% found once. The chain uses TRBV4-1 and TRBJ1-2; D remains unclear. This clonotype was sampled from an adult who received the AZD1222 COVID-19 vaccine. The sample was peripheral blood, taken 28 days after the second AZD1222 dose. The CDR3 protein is CASSQTENYGYTF. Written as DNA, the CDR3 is TGCGCCAGCAGCCAAACAGAGAACTATGGCTACACCTTC.